These 12 T cell receptor beta chains originate from one sample sequenced in a study of cytomegalovirus exposure and HLA in healthy donors. The PCR used 60 Vbeta and 13 Jbeta primers. Using immunoSEQ multiplex PCR, the repertoire was profiled, and TCRdb retains in-frame clones only, with some absent. Counted here are about 40,000 clones, about nine tenths occurring once; the ten biggest clones make up more than 9.5%. What was sequenced was PBMCs. These TCRs come from a woman in her 40s in good health and CMV-seropositive.

The chain links TRBV30 to TRBJ1-6, with unresolved D. The CDR3 length is 15 residues. Germline CDR1 GTSNPN, CDR2 SVGIG (reference sequence). Trimming removed 0 bases at V and 10 bases at J, with 16 bases between. The CDR3 sequence: CAWSVWRASQSPLHF. CDR3 bases: TGTGCCTGGAGTGTATGGCGGGCGAGCCAATCACCCCTCCACTTT.

The rearrangement joins TRBV13 to TRBJ1-6; 7 nucleotides agree with TRBD1. Germline CDR1 and CDR2: PRHDT and FYEKMQ (reference sequence). CDR3 size: 15 residues. V shed 0 bases, J shed 10 bases, and the junction held 6 bases outside the gene matches. The chain's CDR3 is CASSLGNRGGSPLHF. CDR3 nucleotide sequence: TGTGCCAGCAGCTTAGGAAACAGGGGTGGGTCACCCCTCCACTTT.

With respect to this clone: One end of the junction fails to match germline, which may point to a read error. The CDR3 coding sequence is TGTTCCAGCAGCCCAGCCGGGACAGTATACAATGAGCAGTTCTTC. Translating gives CSSSPAGTVYNEQFF. The chain has TRBV7-9 and TRBJ2-1; 7 bases fit TRBD1. The germline V gene has CDR1 SEHNR and CDR2 FQNEAQ (reference sequence). The CDR3 length is 15 residues.

The gene calls are TRBV27 and TRBJ1-4, with a tentative D call TRBD1 (5 bases). Germline V gene data show CDR1 as MNHEY and CDR2 as SMNVEV (reference sequence). Trimming left V 5 bases short and J 4 bases short, with 8 bases between. The CDR3 is 13 residues long. CDR3 amino acids: CASSRQINEKLFF. The CDR3 nucleotides are TGTGCCAGCAGTCGACAGATTAATGAAAAACTGTTTTTT.

J is TRBJ2-3 and V is TRBV29-1; the D is unclear. Germline loops: CDR1 SQVTM, CDR2 ANQGSEA. Trimming cost V 3 bases and J 2 bases, with 12 bases left between them. This CDR3 has 14 residues. CDR3 nucleotide sequence: TGCAGCGTTGAGACACCTTTCATCACAGATACGCAGTATTTT. Its translation is CSVETPFITDTQYF.

CDR3 protein: CASSEYKNYGYTF. The CDR3 coding sequence is TGTGCCAGCAGTGAATACAAAAACTATGGCTACACCTTC. The genes are TRBV2 and TRBJ1-2; D not resolved. The CDR3 length is 13 residues. CDR1 is SNHLY and CDR2 is FYNNEI in the germline V gene. V lost 2 bases to trimming and J lost 2 bases, with 6 bases between them.

This clone was seen a handful of times. The chain carries TRBV28 and TRBJ2-5; TRBD1 aligns across 7 bases. The trim removed 10 bases at V and 2 bases at J, leaving 4 bases unmatched. The CDR3 totals 12 residues. The germline V gene has CDR1 MDHEN and CDR2 SYDVKM. CDR3 sequence (DNA): TGTGCCATAGGACAGGCACAAGAGACCCAGTACTTC. Translation: CAIGQAQETQYF. Combining the CDR3 with reference TRBV28 and TRBJ2-5 gives the whole variable domain DVKVTQSSRYLVKRTGEKVFLECVQDMDHENMFWYRQDPGLGLRLIYFSYDVKMKEKGDIPEGYSVSREKKERFSLILESASTNQTSMYLCAIGQAQETQYFGPGTRLLVL.

The chain joins TRBV7-2 to TRBJ1-2, with D perhaps matching TRBD1 (5 bases). V lost 1 base to trimming and J lost 7 bases, with 13 bases between them. The length of the CDR3 is 14 residues. Germline-derived CDR1 and CDR2 are SGHTA and FQGNSA. The CDR3: CASSLVVRACGYTF. The CDR3 DNA sequence: TGTGCCAGCAGCTTAGTCGTCAGGGCTTGTGGCTACACCTTC.

CDR3 loop: CASSPSGGGQWYF. DNA of the CDR3: TGTGCCAGCAGCCCCTCGGGGGGGGGCCAGTGGTACTTC. The rearrangement uses TRBV11-2 and TRBJ2-4, with 8 bases matching TRBD2. With 5 bases clipped from V and 15 bases from J, the junction kept 12 bases outside the gene matches. Germline V gene lookup returns CDR1 SGHAT and CDR2 FQNNGV. The CDR3 runs to 13 residues.

CDR3 nucleotide sequence: TGTGCCAGCAGCTCGGGACAGGGAAAGGGAACCTACGAGCAGTACTTC. It encodes CASSSGQGKGTYEQYF. The gene calls are TRBV7-2 and TRBJ2-7, with 9 bases lining up with TRBD1. With 4 bases clipped from V and 2 bases from J, the junction kept 9 bases outside the gene matches. The germline gives CDR1 SGHTA, CDR2 FQGNSA. The CDR3 covers 16 residues.

The rearrangement joins TRBV16 to TRBJ1-4, with D hard to call. The CDR3 is 16 residues long. The germline V and J ends were trimmed by 0 bases and 0 bases, with 8 bases remaining between them. Germline CDR1 is KGHSY and CDR2 is FQNENV. CDR3 bases: TGTGCCAGCAGCCAATCGGGCCGATCAACTAATGAAAAACTGTTTTTT. It codes for CASSQSGRSTNEKLFF.

The chain combines TRBV6-4 with TRBJ2-3; the match to TRBD2 covers 10 bases. This CDR3 region has 16 residues. Trimming removed 4 bases from V and 1 base from J; junction bases left unmatched: 5. Germline CDR1 reads MRHNA; CDR2 reads SNTAGT. DNA for the CDR3: TGTGCCAGCAGTGGCTGGAGCGGGGGGGGCACAGATACGCAGTATTTT. This translates into CASSGWSGGGTDTQYF.